Listed below are T cell receptor beta chains from one sample, sequenced in a study of blood T cell repertoires in COVID-19. TCRdb keeps only in-frame clones here, not all; method: immunoSEQ multiplex PCR. The data contain about 74,000 clones, 75% to 80% of them seen just once; the ten biggest clones take up around a sixth. The sample was peripheral blood. Receptors were obtained from a human donor in a cohort sampled during active COVID-19. The CDR3 runs from the conserved cysteine through the conserved F or W.

V gene | CDR3 protein
TRBV6-6 | CASSYEGVTNTEAFF
TRBV18 | CASSPSGGQLNYGYTF
TRBV19 | CASSTQGDQPQHF
TRBV4-1 | CASSPPGVAGVPPLAKNIQYF
TRBV30 | CAWSQAIGGRNTIYF
TRBV3-1/TRBV3-2 | CASSPGTDRTDTQYF
TRBV6-5 | CASSPDRGLNTEAFF
TRBV6-5 | CASRAGLGGANVLTF
TRBV28 | CASSSQIITEAYSNQPQHF
TRBV30 | CAWSLGHNTEAFF
TRBV2 | CASMGTRPSYEQYF
TRBV3-1/TRBV3-2 | CASSSPGYEQYF
TRBV6-5 | CASSYYGQGGYEQYF
TRBV19 | CASSIGPFRVVGANVLTF
TRBV20-1 | CSASYSHSNQPQHF